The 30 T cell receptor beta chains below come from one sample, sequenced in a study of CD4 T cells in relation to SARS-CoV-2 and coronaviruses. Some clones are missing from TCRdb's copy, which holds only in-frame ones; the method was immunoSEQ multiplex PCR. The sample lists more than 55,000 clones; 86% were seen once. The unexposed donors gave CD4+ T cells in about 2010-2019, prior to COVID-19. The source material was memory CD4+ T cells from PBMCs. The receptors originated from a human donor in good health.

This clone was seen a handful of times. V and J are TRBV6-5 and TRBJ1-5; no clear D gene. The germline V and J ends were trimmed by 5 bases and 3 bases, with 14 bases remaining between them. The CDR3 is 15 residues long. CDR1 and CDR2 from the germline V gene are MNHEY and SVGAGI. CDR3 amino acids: CASSIDGLHNQPQHF. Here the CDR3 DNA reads TGTGCCAGCAGTATCGACGGCCTCCACAATCAGCCCCAGCATTTT.

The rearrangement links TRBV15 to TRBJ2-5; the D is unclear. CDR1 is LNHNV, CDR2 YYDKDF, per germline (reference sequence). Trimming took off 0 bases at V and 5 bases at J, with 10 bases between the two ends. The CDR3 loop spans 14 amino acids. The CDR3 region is CATSRDLVGETQYF. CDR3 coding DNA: TGTGCCACCAGCAGAGATTTGGTGGGCGAGACCCAGTACTTC.

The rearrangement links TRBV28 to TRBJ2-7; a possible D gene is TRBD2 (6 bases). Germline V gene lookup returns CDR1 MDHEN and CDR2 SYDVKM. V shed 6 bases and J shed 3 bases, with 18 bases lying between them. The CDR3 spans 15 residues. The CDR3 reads CASSPRDLSLYEQYF. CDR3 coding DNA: TGTGCCAGCAGCCCCAGGGACTTGTCGCTCTACGAGCAGTACTTC.

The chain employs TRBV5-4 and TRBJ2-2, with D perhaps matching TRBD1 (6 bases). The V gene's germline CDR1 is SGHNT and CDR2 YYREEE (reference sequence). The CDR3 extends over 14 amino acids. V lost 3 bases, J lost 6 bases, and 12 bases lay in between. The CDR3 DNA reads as TGTGCCAGCAGCTGGGCAGGGGCGTCCGGGGAGCTGTTTTTT. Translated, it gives CASSWAGASGELFF.

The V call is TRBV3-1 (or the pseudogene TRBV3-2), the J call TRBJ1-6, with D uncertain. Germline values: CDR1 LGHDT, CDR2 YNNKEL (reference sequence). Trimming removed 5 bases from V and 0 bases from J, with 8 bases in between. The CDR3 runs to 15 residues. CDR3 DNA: TGTGCCAGCAGCGGGTGGAGCTCCTATAATTCACCCCTCCACTTT. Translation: CASSGWSSYNSPLHF.

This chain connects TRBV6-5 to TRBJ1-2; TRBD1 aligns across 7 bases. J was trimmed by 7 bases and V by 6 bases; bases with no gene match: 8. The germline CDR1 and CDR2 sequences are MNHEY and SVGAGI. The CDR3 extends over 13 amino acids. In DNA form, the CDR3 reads TGTGCCAGCAGGGCGCAGGGGGTGGTTGGCTACACCTTC. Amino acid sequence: CASRAQGVVGYTF.

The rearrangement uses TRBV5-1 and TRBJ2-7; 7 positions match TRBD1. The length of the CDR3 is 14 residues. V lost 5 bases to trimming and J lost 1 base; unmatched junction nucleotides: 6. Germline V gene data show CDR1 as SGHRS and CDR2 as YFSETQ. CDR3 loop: CASRQPGQSYEQYF. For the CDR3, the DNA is TGCGCCAGCAGGCAGCCGGGACAGTCCTACGAGCAGTACTTC.

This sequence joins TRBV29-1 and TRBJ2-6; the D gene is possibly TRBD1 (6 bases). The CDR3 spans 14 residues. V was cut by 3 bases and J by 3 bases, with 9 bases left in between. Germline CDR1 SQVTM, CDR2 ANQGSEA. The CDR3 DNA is TGCAGCGTTGAGACAGGTGTTGGGGCCAACGTCCTGACTTTC. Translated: CSVETGVGANVLTF.

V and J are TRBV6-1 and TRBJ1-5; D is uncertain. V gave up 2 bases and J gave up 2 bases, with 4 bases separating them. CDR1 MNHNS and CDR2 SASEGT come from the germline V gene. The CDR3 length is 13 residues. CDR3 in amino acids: CASSEPGNQPQHF. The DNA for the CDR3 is TGTGCCAGCAGTGAACCAGGCAATCAGCCCCAGCATTTT.

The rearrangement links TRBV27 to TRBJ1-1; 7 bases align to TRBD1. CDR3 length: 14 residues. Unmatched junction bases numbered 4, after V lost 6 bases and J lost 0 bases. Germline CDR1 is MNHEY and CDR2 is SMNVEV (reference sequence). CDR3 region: CASREDRMNTEAFF. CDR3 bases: TGTGCCAGCAGAGAGGACAGGATGAACACTGAAGCTTTCTTT.

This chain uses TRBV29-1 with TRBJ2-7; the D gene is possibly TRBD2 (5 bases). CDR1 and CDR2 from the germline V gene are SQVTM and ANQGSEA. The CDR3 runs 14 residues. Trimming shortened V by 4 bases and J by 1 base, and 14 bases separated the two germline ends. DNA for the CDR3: TGCAGCGTTGTCTGGGCTAGCCGATCCTACGAGCAGTACTTC. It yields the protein CSVVWASRSYEQYF.

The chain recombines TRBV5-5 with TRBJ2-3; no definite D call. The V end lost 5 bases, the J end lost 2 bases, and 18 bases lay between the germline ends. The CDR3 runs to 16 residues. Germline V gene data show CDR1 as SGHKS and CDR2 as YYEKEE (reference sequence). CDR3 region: CASRLGPGPTTDTQYF. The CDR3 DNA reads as TGTGCCAGCAGGTTAGGTCCAGGTCCTACCACAGATACGCAGTATTTT.

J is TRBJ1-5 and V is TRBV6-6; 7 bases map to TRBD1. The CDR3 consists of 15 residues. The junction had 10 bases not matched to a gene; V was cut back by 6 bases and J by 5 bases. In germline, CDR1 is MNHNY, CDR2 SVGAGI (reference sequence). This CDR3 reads CASRTTQGDHQPQHF. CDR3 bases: TGTGCCAGCAGAACCACTCAGGGGGATCATCAGCCCCAGCATTTT.

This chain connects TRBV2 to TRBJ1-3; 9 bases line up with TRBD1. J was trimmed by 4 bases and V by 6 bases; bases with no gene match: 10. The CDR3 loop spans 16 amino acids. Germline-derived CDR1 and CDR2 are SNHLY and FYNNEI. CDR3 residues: CASSRGQGSSGNTIYF. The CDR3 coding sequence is TGTGCCAGCAGCCGGGGACAGGGTTCTTCCGGAAACACCATATATTTT.

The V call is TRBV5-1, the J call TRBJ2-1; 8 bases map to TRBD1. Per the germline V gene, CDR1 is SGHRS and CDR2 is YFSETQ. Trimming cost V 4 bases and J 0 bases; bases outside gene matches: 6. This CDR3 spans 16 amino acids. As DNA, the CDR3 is TGCGCCAGCAGCCCCGGACAGGGAGGCTCCTACAATGAGCAGTTCTTC. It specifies CASSPGQGGSYNEQFF. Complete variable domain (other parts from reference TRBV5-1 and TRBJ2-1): KAGVTQTPRYLIKTRGQQVTLSCSPISGHRSVSWYQQTPGQGLQFLFEYFSETQRNKGNFPGRFSGRQFSNSRSEMNVSTLELGDSALYLCASSPGQGGSYNEQFFGPGTRLTVL.

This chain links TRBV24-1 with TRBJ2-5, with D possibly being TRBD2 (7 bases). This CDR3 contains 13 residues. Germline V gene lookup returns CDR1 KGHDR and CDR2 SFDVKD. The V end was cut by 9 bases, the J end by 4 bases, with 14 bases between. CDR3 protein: CATEGGAGETQYF. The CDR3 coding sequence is TGTGCCACCGAGGGGGGGGCCGGAGAGACCCAGTACTTC.

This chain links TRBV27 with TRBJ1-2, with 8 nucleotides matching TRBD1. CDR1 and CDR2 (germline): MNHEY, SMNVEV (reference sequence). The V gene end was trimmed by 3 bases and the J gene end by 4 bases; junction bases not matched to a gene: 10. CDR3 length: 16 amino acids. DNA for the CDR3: TGTGCCAGCAGTTTCCAAGGACAGGGTAGCGGCTATGGCTACACCTTC. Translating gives CASSFQGQGSGYGYTF.

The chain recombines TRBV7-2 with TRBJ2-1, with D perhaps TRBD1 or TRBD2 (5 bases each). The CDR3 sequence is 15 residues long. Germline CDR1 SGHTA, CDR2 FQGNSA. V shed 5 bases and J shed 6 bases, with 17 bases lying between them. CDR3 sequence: CASSKGNVGANEQFF. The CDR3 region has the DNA TGTGCCAGCAGCAAGGGGAACGTCGGGGCCAATGAGCAGTTCTTC.

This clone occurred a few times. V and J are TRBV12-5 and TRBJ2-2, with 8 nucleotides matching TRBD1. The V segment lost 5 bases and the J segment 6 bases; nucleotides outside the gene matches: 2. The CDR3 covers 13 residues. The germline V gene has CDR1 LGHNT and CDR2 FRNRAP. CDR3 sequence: CASGRDRSGELFF. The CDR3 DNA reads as TGTGCTAGTGGTAGGGACAGGTCCGGGGAGCTGTTTTTT.

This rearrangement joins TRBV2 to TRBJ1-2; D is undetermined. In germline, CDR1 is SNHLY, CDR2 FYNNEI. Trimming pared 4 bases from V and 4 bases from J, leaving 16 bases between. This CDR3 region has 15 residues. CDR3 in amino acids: CASSVRVQTLYGYTF. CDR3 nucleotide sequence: TGTGCCAGCAGTGTGCGGGTGCAGACACTCTATGGCTACACCTTC.

The CDR3 region is CASSRGLAGVGTGELFF. CDR3 sequence (DNA): TGTGCCAGCAGTAGAGGACTAGCGGGAGTCGGCACCGGGGAGCTGTTTTTT. The V gene is TRBV27, the J gene TRBJ2-2; 13 bases line up with TRBD2. The germline gives CDR1 MNHEY, CDR2 SMNVEV (reference sequence). The trim removed 5 bases at V and 4 bases at J, leaving 7 bases unmatched. The CDR3 has 17 amino acids.

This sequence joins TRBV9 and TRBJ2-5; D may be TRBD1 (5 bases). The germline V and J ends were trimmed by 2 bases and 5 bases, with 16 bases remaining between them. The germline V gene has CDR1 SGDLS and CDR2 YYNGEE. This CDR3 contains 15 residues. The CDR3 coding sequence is TGTGCCAGCAGCGTTAACCAGGGAAGATCGGAGACCCAGTACTTC. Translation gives CASSVNQGRSETQYF.

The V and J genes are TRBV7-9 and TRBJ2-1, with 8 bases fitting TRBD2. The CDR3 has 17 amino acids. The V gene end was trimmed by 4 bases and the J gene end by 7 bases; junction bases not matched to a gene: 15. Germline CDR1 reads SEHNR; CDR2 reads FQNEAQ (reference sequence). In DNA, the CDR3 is TGTGCCAGCAGCTCCCGTAGGGTTAGCGGGGAGCGGAATGAGCAGTTCTTC. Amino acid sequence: CASSSRRVSGERNEQFF.

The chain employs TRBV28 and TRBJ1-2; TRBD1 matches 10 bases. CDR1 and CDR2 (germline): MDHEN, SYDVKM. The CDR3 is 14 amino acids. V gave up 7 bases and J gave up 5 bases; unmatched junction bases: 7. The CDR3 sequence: CASNPDRGIYGYTF. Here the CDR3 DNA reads TGTGCCAGCAACCCGGACAGGGGGATTTATGGCTACACCTTC.

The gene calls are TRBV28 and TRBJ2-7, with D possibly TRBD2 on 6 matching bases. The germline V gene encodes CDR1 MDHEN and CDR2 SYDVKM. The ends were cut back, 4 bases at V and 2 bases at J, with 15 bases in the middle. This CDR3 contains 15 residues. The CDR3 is CASSSPLSGAYEQYF. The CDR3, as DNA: TGTGCCAGCAGTTCCCCCCTGTCGGGAGCCTACGAGCAGTACTTC.

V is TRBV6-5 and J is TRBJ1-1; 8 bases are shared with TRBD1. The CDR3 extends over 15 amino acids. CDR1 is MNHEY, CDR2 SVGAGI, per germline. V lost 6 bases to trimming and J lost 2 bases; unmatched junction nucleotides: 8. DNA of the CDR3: TGTGCCAGCAGACCCCCGACAGGGGCAAACACTGAAGCTTTCTTT. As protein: CASRPPTGANTEAFF.

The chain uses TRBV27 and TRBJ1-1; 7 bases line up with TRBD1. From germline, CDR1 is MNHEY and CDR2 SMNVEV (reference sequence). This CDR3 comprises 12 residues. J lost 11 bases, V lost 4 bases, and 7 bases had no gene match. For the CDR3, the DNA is TGTGCCAGCAGTTCGTCAGGGGGTAGGGCTTTCTTT. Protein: CASSSSGGRAFF.

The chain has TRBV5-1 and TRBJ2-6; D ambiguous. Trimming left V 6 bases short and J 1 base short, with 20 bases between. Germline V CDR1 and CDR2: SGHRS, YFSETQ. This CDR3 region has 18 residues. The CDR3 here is CASTPAVLEQSGANVLTF. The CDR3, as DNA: TGCGCCAGCACCCCGGCGGTCCTCGAACAATCTGGGGCCAACGTCCTGACTTTC.

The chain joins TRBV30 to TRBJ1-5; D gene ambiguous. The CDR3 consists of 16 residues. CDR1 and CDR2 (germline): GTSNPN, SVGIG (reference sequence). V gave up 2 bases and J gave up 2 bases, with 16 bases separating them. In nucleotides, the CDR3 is TGTGCCTGGAGTAAGAAGGGCCTATCGGGCAATCAGCCCCAGCATTTT. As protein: CAWSKKGLSGNQPQHF. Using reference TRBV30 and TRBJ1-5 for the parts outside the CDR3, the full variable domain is SQTIHQWPATLVQPVGSPLSLECTVEGTSNPNLYWYRQAAGRGLQLLFYSVGIGQISSEVPQNLSASRPQDRQFILSSKKLLLSDSGFYLCAWSKKGLSGNQPQHFGDGTRLSIL.

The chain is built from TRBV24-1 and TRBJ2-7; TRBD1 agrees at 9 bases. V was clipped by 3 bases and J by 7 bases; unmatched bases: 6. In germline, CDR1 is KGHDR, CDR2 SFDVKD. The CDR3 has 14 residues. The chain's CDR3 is CATSDGGTGKEQYF. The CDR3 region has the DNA TGTGCCACCAGTGATGGGGGGACAGGGAAAGAGCAGTACTTC.